The clone carrying this T cell receptor (beta chain) was seen once. With 1 base removed from V and 6 bases from J, the gap between germline ends came to 19 bases. The CDR3 contains 17 residues. CDR1 and CDR2 (germline): MNHNS, SASEGT. Some clones are missing from TCRdb's copy, which holds only in-frame ones; the method was immunoSEQ multiplex PCR. This sample has some 720,000 clones; 88% occur once, and the top ten carry about 0.01%. The entry originates in a study of shared T cell receptors in the human thymus. The same specimen was also included in a second study, on human thymus T cells. That paper notes: Samples came from healthy Finnish infants during open corrective cardiac surgery. Surgeons resected thymus tissue during corrective heart surgery. Overlap was high between thymic repertoires from unrelated individuals, as reported in related research.

This chain uses TRBV6-1 with TRBJ2-1, with a possible D match to TRBD1 (7 bases). The sample consisted of thymocytes. The TCR originated in a boy in the first two years of life with a congenital heart defect. The CDR3 here is CASSEGQGLASGNEQFF. CDR3 DNA sequence: TGTGCCAGCAGTGAAGGACAGGGTCTAGCGTCGGGCAATGAGCAGTTCTTC.